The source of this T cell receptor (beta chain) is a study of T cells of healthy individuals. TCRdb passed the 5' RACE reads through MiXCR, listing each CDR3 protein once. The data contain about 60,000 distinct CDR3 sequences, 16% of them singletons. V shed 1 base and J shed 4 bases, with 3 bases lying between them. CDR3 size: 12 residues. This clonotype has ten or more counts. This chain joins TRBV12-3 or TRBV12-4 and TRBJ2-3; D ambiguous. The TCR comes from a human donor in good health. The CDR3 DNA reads TGTGCCAGCAGTTTAGGGGCAGATACGCAGTATTTT. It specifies CASSLGADTQYF.